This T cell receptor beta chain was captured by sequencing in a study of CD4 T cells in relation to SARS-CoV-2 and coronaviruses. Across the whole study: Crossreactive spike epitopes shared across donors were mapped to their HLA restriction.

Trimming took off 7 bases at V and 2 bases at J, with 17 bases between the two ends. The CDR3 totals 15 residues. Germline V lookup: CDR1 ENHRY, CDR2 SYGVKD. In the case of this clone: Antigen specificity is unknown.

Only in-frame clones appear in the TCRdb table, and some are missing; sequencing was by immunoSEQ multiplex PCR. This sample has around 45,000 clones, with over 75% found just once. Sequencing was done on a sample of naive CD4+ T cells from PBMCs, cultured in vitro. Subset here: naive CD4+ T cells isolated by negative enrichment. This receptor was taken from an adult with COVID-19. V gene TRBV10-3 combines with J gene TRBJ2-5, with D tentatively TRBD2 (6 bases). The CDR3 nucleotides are TGTGCCATCACCAAGGGCGTGGGGACTCAAGAGACCCAGTACTTC. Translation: CAITKGVGTQETQYF.